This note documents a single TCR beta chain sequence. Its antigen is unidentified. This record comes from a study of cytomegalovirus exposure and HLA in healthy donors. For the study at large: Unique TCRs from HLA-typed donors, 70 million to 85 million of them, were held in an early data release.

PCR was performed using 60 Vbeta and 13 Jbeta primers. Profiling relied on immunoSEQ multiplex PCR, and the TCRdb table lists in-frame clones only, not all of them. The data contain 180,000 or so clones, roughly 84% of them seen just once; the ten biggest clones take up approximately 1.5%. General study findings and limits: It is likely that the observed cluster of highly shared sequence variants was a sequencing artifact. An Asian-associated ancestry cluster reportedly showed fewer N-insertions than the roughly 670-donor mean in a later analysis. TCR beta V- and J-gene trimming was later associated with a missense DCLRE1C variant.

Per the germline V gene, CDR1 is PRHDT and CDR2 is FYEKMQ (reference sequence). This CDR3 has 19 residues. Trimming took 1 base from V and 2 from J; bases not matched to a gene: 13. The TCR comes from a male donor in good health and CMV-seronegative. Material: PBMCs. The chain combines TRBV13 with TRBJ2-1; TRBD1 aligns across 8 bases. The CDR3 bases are TGTGCCAGCAGCTTAGATTTGACAGGGGCACGAAAAACCTACAATGAGCAGTTCTTC. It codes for CASSLDLTGARKTYNEQFF.